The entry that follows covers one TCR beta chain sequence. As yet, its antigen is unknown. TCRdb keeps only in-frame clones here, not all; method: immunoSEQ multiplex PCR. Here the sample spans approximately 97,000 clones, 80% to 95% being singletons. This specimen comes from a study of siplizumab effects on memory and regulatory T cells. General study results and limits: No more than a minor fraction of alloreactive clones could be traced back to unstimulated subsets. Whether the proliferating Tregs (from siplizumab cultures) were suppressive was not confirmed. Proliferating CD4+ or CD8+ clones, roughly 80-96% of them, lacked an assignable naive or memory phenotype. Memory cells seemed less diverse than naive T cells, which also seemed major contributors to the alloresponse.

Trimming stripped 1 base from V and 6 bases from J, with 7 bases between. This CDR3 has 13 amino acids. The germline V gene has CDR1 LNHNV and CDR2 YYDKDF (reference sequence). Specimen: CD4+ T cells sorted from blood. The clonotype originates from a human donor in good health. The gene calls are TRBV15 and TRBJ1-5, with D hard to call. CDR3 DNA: TGTGCCACCAGCAGAGTTATTGGTCAGCCCCAGCATTTT. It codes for CATSRVIGQPQHF.